The 14 T cell receptor beta chains in this list originate from one sample, sequenced in a study of response to subunit inactivated influenza vaccine. TCRdb reprocessed the RT-PCR reads with MiXCR, giving one entry per CDR3 protein. The sample consists of about 800,000 distinct CDR3 sequences, approximately 22% of them appearing once. The starting material was PBMCs from blood, obtained roughly 5 days after vaccination. The receptors come from a man aged 50-60 years who received an inactivated influenza vaccine.

The table lists this clonotype with a few counts. This chain joins TRBV12-3 or TRBV12-4 and TRBJ2-2, with a tentative D call TRBD1 (6 bases). This CDR3 is built from 16 residues. The V and J ends lost 4 bases and 5 bases respectively, with 17 bases between them. The CDR3 nucleotides are TGTGCCAGCAGTTGGGGACAAAGGGTAGGGACCGGGGAGCTGTTTTTT. Protein product: CASSWGQRVGTGELFF.

This clonotype was detected a few times. The chain carries TRBV4-3 and TRBJ1-2, with TRBD1 as a possible D gene (5 bases). Germline CDR1 reads LGHNA; CDR2 reads YSLEER. V was pared by 0 bases and J by 1 base, with 18 bases between. The CDR3 has 18 residues. This CDR3 is CASSQDMVAGDVNYGYTF. DNA for the CDR3: TGCGCCAGCAGCCAAGATATGGTAGCGGGGGATGTTAACTATGGCTACACCTTC.

This chain uses TRBV4-2 with TRBJ2-5; 12 bases fit TRBD2. J was trimmed by 6 bases and V by 0 bases; bases with no gene match: 8. The CDR3 covers 17 residues. Germline V lookup: CDR1 LGHNA, CDR2 YNFKEQ. CDR3 nucleotides: TGTGCCAGCAGCCAAGACTGGCTAGCGGGAGGGGGTAAGACCCAGTACTTC. Translated, it gives CASSQDWLAGGGKTQYF.

This chain joins TRBV6-2 or TRBV6-3 and TRBJ2-7; 7 bases agree with TRBD1. Germline lookup yields CDR1 MNHEY and CDR2 SVGEGT. The CDR3 totals 14 residues. Trimming removed 10 bases from V and 3 bases from J; junction bases left unmatched: 12. CDR3 in DNA: TGTGCCACCGGGGCCGGGGACAGATACTACGAGCAGTACTTC. It codes for CATGAGDRYYEQYF.

This clonotype was detected a few times. The gene calls are TRBV20-1 and TRBJ1-4; D gene unclear. This CDR3 has 13 amino acids. Trimming removed 5 bases at V and 4 bases at J, with 11 bases between. Germline CDR1 DFQATT, CDR2 SNEGSKA (reference sequence). Written as DNA, the CDR3 is TGCAGTGCTTTTAACACAATTAATGAAAAACTGTTTTTT. Encoded protein: CSAFNTINEKLFF.

This clonotype occurred a few times. The J gene is TRBJ2-5, the V gene TRBV5-6; D call uncertain. Trimming took off 2 bases at V and 4 bases at J, with 12 bases between the two ends. This CDR3 has 14 amino acids. CDR1 SGHDT and CDR2 YYEEEE come from the germline V gene. CDR3 loop: CASSFVSRGETQYF. CDR3 in DNA: TGTGCCAGCAGCTTCGTTTCCAGAGGAGAGACCCAGTACTTC. Complete variable domain (other parts from reference TRBV5-6 and TRBJ2-5): DAGVTQSPTHLIKTRGQQVTLRCSPKSGHDTVSWYQQALGQGPQFIFQYYEEEERQRGNFPDRFSGHQFPNYSSELNVNALLLGDSALYLCASSFVSRGETQYFGPGTRLLVL.

The sample holds a few counts of this clonotype. The genes are TRBV29-1 and TRBJ2-2; 7 nucleotides agree with TRBD2. CDR1 and CDR2 (germline): SQVTM, ANQGSEA. V was pared by 7 bases and J by 1 base, with 3 bases of the junction left unmatched. This CDR3 comprises 13 residues. The CDR3 reads CSGGGRNTGELFF. The DNA for the CDR3 is TGCAGCGGGGGGGGTCGGAACACCGGGGAGCTGTTTTTT.

This clonotype was seen more than once but under ten times. The genes are TRBV9 and TRBJ1-1; D is possibly TRBD1 (5 bases). Germline lookup yields CDR1 SGDLS and CDR2 YYNGEE. The V end was cut by 0 bases, the J end by 10 bases, with 16 bases between. The CDR3 has 14 residues. Here the CDR3 reads CASSVGQGSGGAFF. CDR3 DNA: TGTGCCAGCAGCGTAGGCCAGGGCTCCGGGGGAGCTTTCTTT.

J is TRBJ1-2 and V is TRBV5-4; perhaps TRBD1 as D (6 bases). The germline V gene has CDR1 SGHNT and CDR2 YYREEE (reference sequence). V was clipped by 4 bases and J by 0 bases, with 13 bases between them. The CDR3 has 15 amino acids. CDR3: CASSTQAGANYGYTF. CDR3 sequence (DNA): TGTGCCAGCAGCACTCAGGCAGGGGCTAACTATGGCTACACCTTC. Supplemented by reference TRBV5-4 and TRBJ1-2, the full variable domain reads ETGVTQSPTHLIKTRGQQVTLRCSSQSGHNTVSWYQQALGQGPQFIFQYYREEENGRGNFPPRFSGLQFPNYSSELNVNALELDDSALYLCASSTQAGANYGYTFGSGTRLTVV.

There are a few counts of this clonotype. The chain combines TRBV4-2 with TRBJ2-7; D is possibly TRBD2 (6 bases). Between the trimmed V and J ends, which lost 4 bases and 4 bases, there was a span of 20 bases. Germline V lookup: CDR1 LGHNA, CDR2 YNFKEQ. The CDR3 runs to 16 residues. The CDR3 sequence: CASSPGLGSITYEQYF. The CDR3 DNA is TGTGCCAGCAGCCCGGGACTGGGAAGCATCACATACGAGCAGTACTTC.

This clonotype was observed a few times. This chain joins TRBV5-6 and TRBJ1-5; 7 bases agree with TRBD1. The CDR3 length is 14 residues. The junction had 7 bases not matched to a gene; V was cut back by 3 bases and J by 7 bases. Germline V gene data show CDR1 as SGHDT and CDR2 as YYEEEE. CDR3 DNA: TGTGCCAGCAGCTCACAGGGGAACGGGCAGCCCCAGCATTTT. Translating it yields CASSSQGNGQPQHF.

This clonotype was found a few times. The chain recombines TRBV24-1 with TRBJ2-1; 12 bases align to TRBD2. CDR3 length equals 17 residues. Trimming removed 0 bases from V and 7 bases from J; junction bases left unmatched: 6. Per the germline V gene, CDR1 is KGHDR and CDR2 is SFDVKD. CDR3 protein: CATSDLPGLAGKNEQFF. The DNA for the CDR3 is TGTGCCACCAGTGATTTGCCCGGACTAGCGGGGAAAAATGAGCAGTTCTTC.

The chain joins TRBV6-1 to TRBJ2-7; 7 positions agree with TRBD2. Germline V gene data show CDR1 as MNHNS and CDR2 as SASEGT. This CDR3 region has 14 residues. V was clipped by 7 bases and J by 0 bases; unmatched bases: 6. CDR3 residues: CASTQASGSYEQYF. The CDR3 DNA follows: TGTGCCAGCACCCAGGCTAGCGGCTCCTACGAGCAGTACTTC.

The J gene is TRBJ1-2, the V gene TRBV7-2; D ambiguous. The CDR3 is 14 amino acids. The V gene lost 3 bases and the J gene lost 3 bases, with 11 bases spanning the gap. Germline CDR1 and CDR2: SGHTA and FQGNSA. The CDR3 DNA is TGTGCCAGCAGCTTCGGTCTCAGAGACTATGGCTACACCTTC. This gives the protein CASSFGLRDYGYTF.